One and the same sample provided the 16 T cell receptor beta chains below, sequenced in a study of OX40 agonist ivuxolimab in advanced cancers. Generated by immunoSEQ multiplex PCR, the TCRdb table keeps only in-frame clones and is missing some. The data show around 39,000 clones, 88% seen once. The specimen comprised CD4+ or CD8+ T cells sorted from blood, sampled in a trial of the OX40 agonist ivuxolimab. The receptors stem from an adult with an advanced solid tumor such as melanoma, head and neck, liver or kidney cancer.

The rearrangement joins TRBV27 to TRBJ2-2; possible D gene TRBD2, 6 bases. Looked up from germline, CDR1 is MNHEY and CDR2 is SMNVEV (reference sequence). Trimming shortened V by 6 bases and J by 8 bases, and 19 bases separated the two germline ends. This CDR3 has 15 residues. The CDR3, as DNA: TGTGCCAGCAGGGGGACTCGTGATCGTTCAGGGGAGCTGTTTTTT. It codes for CASRGTRDRSGELFF.

The V and J genes are TRBV5-8 and TRBJ2-3; 8 nucleotides match TRBD2. Per the germline V gene, CDR1 is SGHTS and CDR2 is YDEGEE. V dropped 2 bases and J dropped 4; count of bases not matched to a gene: 3. The CDR3 contains 14 residues. DNA for the CDR3: TGTGCCAGCAGCTTCCGGACTAGCCCAGATACGCAGTATTTT. Translated: CASSFRTSPDTQYF.

The genes are TRBV5-1 and TRBJ2-6, with D perhaps TRBD2 (6 bases). Germline V lookup: CDR1 SGHRS, CDR2 YFSETQ. Deletions cut 2 bases from V and 4 bases from J, with 16 bases between. This CDR3 region has 17 residues. CDR3 bases: TGCGCCAGCAGCTTAAGGTCGCGGGGTTCCGGGGCCAACGTCCTGACTTTC. Encoded protein: CASSLRSRGSGANVLTF.

This rearrangement joins TRBV28 to TRBJ2-2; no reliable D call. Trimming cost V 5 bases and J 7 bases, with 11 bases left between them. The CDR3 is 13 amino acids. Germline V gives CDR1 MDHEN, CDR2 SYDVKM. CDR3 sequence (DNA): TGTGCCAGCAGTCCCCGCTGGTACGGGGAGCTGTTTTTT. The encoded protein is CASSPRWYGELFF. The variable domain in full, completed from reference TRBV28 and TRBJ2-2, reads DVKVTQSSRYLVKRTGEKVFLECVQDMDHENMFWYRQDPGLGLRLIYFSYDVKMKEKGDIPEGYSVSREKKERFSLILESASTNQTSMYLCASSPRWYGELFFGEGSRLTVL.

The J gene is TRBJ1-2, the V gene TRBV6-5, with 7 bases fitting TRBD1. J gave up 3 bases and V 7 bases, and 8 bases lay outside the gene matches. The length of the CDR3 is 14 residues. Looked up from germline, CDR1 is MNHEY and CDR2 is SVGAGI. CDR3 region: CASTFRGQDYGYTF. The CDR3 coding sequence is TGTGCCAGCACCTTCCGAGGACAGGACTATGGCTACACCTTC.

The V call is TRBV6-1, the J call TRBJ2-1, with a tentative D call TRBD2 (5 bases). Germline loops: CDR1 MNHNS, CDR2 SASEGT. V gave up 4 bases and J gave up 8 bases, with 24 bases separating them. The CDR3 extends over 17 amino acids. The CDR3 DNA is TGTGCCAGCAGTGCCCGGGGTAAGGTGTCGCTTTACCATGAGCAGTTCTTC. Its translation is CASSARGKVSLYHEQFF.

This clone was detected only a few times. The genes are TRBV7-2 and TRBJ2-2; 8 nucleotides line up with TRBD2. J gave up 6 bases and V 0 bases, and 12 bases lay outside the gene matches. Germline CDR1 is SGHTA and CDR2 is FQGNSA. CDR3 length: 18 amino acids. CDR3 in DNA: TGTGCCAGCAGCTTAGCAGGGGGGACTAGTGGTTCATCCGGGGAGCTGTTTTTT. Its protein is CASSLAGGTSGSSGELFF.

The V gene is TRBV29-1, the J gene TRBJ2-3; maybe TRBD1 (5 bases). From germline, CDR1 is SQVTM and CDR2 ANQGSEA. Trimming took off 4 bases at V and 3 bases at J, with 8 bases between the two ends. This CDR3 spans 12 amino acids. CDR3 in amino acids: CSVVRGTDTQYF. The CDR3 DNA reads TGCAGCGTTGTAAGGGGTACAGATACGCAGTATTTT.

The chain employs TRBV7-9 and TRBJ1-1; D not certain. CDR1 and CDR2 (germline): SEHNR, FQNEAQ (reference sequence). V lost 5 bases, J lost 0 bases, and 10 bases lay in between. The CDR3 is made up of 14 amino acids. The CDR3 here is CASSPAFVNTEAFF. CDR3 DNA: TGTGCCAGCAGCCCCGCGTTTGTGAACACTGAAGCTTTCTTT.

The chain combines TRBV2 with TRBJ1-2, with D perhaps matching TRBD1 (5 bases). CDR3 length: 11 residues. The V end was cut by 4 bases, the J end by 8 bases, with 8 bases between. Per germline, CDR1 SNHLY and CDR2 FYNNEI. The CDR3 sequence: CASSGDWGYTF. In DNA form, the CDR3 reads TGTGCCAGCAGTGGGGACTGGGGCTACACCTTC. Supplemented by reference TRBV2 and TRBJ1-2, the full variable domain reads EPEVTQTPSHQVTQMGQEVILRCVPISNHLYFYWYRQILGQKVEFLVSFYNNEISEKSEIFDDQFSVERPDGSNFTLKIRSTKLEDSAMYFCASSGDWGYTFGSGTRLTVV.

V usage is TRBV7-2 and J usage is TRBJ2-2, with D uncertain. V was pared by 4 bases and J by 8 bases, with 14 bases between. CDR1 and CDR2 (germline): SGHTA, FQGNSA. This CDR3 is 14 amino acids long. The CDR3: CASSYERQGGELFF. Here the CDR3 DNA reads TGTGCCAGCAGCTACGAGCGTCAAGGGGGGGAGCTGTTTTTT.

This clone was recorded once. The chain couples TRBV6-5 to TRBJ2-7, with 9 bases matching TRBD1. CDR1 is MNHEY and CDR2 is SVGAGI in the germline V gene. The CDR3 runs to 14 residues. With 11 bases clipped from V and 0 bases from J, the junction kept 8 bases outside the gene matches. The CDR3: CASSRDRDSYEQYF. The CDR3, as DNA: TGTGCCTCGAGCCGGGACAGGGACTCCTACGAGCAGTACTTC.

J is TRBJ1-4 and V is TRBV6-6; D perhaps matches TRBD1 (5 bases). Trimming took 6 bases from V and 1 from J, leaving 12 bases between them. Looked up from germline, CDR1 is MNHNY and CDR2 is SVGAGI (reference sequence). This CDR3 is 15 amino acids long. CDR3 protein: CASSRIGVTNEKLFF. CDR3 DNA: TGTGCCAGCAGCCGGATAGGGGTAACTAATGAAAAACTGTTTTTT.

The chain links TRBV11-3 to TRBJ2-1, with 8 bases lining up with TRBD2. The trim removed 2 bases at V and 6 bases at J, leaving 6 bases unmatched. The CDR3 length is 15 residues. Germline CDR1 is SGHNT and CDR2 is YENEEA. The CDR3 reads CASSLTGTRGNEQFF. DNA of the CDR3: TGTGCCAGCAGCTTAACCGGGACTAGGGGCAATGAGCAGTTCTTC.

This rearrangement joins TRBV6-5 to TRBJ2-4, with TRBD1 matching over 10 bases. The ends lost 5 bases at V and 3 bases at J; junction bases unmatched: 4. This CDR3 has 15 amino acids. CDR1 and CDR2 (germline): MNHEY, SVGAGI. The CDR3: CASSNRDRGKNIQYF. The CDR3, as DNA: TGTGCCAGCAGTAACCGGGACAGGGGCAAAAACATTCAGTACTTC.

The chain uses TRBV4-1 and TRBJ1-5; perhaps TRBD1 as D (5 bases). The CDR3 runs to 16 residues. The V end was cut by 3 bases, the J end by 11 bases, with 23 bases between. Germline V CDR1 and CDR2: MGHRA, YSYEKL. The CDR3 region has the DNA TGCGCCAGCAGCCATAGAGGCGGGACGGGCCGTTTGACCCAGCATTTT. Residues: CASSHRGGTGRLTQHF.